This T cell receptor (beta chain) was sequenced for a study of OX40 agonist ivuxolimab in advanced cancers. Background on the study: Patients were dosed with the agonistic anti-OX40 (CD134) antibody ivuxolimab.

A note on this clone: The antigen remains undetermined.

Repertoires were generated with immunoSEQ multiplex PCR, while TCRdb's copy carries only in-frame clones and drops some. The sample has tens of thousands of clones; around 88% are singletons. Trimming shortened V by 4 bases and J by 5 bases, and 9 bases separated the two germline ends. The CDR3 spans 13 residues. Germline V gene lookup returns CDR1 MDHEN and CDR2 SYDVKM. Whole-study results and caveats: The study found among the lowest clonal expansion in partial responders at 0.1-3.0 mg/kg. CD4+ and CD8+ blood T cells expanded clonally by week 6 at 0.1 to 3.0 mg/kg.

The TCR was taken from an adult with an advanced solid tumor such as melanoma, head and neck, liver or kidney cancer. The sequences come from CD4+ or CD8+ T cells sorted from blood, collected in a trial of the OX40 agonist ivuxolimab. The chain carries TRBV28 and TRBJ1-5; D uncertain. CDR3 bases: TGTGCCAGCAGTTCCCCGAACGATCAGCCCCAGCATTTT. Translating it yields CASSSPNDQPQHF. Together with reference TRBV28 and TRBJ1-5, the CDR3 gives the full variable domain: DVKVTQSSRYLVKRTGEKVFLECVQDMDHENMFWYRQDPGLGLRLIYFSYDVKMKEKGDIPEGYSVSREKKERFSLILESASTNQTSMYLCASSSPNDQPQHFGDGTRLSIL.